One T cell receptor beta chain is described in this entry. Its matching antigen is unknown. Data came from immunoSEQ multiplex PCR; TCRdb stores just in-frame clones and leaves some out. The sample consists of roughly 100,000 clones, more than 95% of them appearing once. This CDR3 contains 12 residues. Germline CDR1 reads LNHDA; CDR2 reads SQIVND (reference sequence). Trimming cost V 1 base and J 8 bases, with 8 bases left between them. This entry comes from a study of OX40 agonist ivuxolimab in advanced cancers. Study at large: From roughly 20 to 85 years was the age range, with a mean of around 56 years, and 65% to 90% were male. Study-wide results and limits: Averaging showed that CD8+ T cells had more expanded clones than CD4+ did. With doses of 0.1 to 3.0 mg/kg, CD4+ and CD8+ blood T cells had undergone clonal expansion by week 6.

The sequences come from CD4+ or CD8+ T cells sorted from blood, collected in a trial of the OX40 agonist ivuxolimab. The genes are TRBV19 and TRBJ1-1; D gene unclear. This TCR was sampled from an adult with an advanced solid tumor such as melanoma, head and neck, liver or kidney cancer. The CDR3 DNA is TGTGCCAGTAGTATAGTCCCTGACGAAGCTTTCTTT. Its translation: CASSIVPDEAFF.